This is a list of T cell receptor beta chains from one sample in a study of blood T cells in healthy people across ages. Each CDR3 protein gets one entry after TCRdb re-called the 5' RACE reads with MiXCR. This sample has about 1 million distinct CDR3 sequences, with roughly 45% found just once. The specimen sequenced was blood. The origin of the receptors is a woman aged 55-70 years in good health. Each CDR3 is given with its conserved first and last residue. The D gene is left open where the match is weak. Not all rows give a size; the values are once, few, many and, for expanded clones, a class.

TRBJ1-4	-	few	TRBV7-2	CASSPPGQNEKLFF	TGTGCCAGCAGCCCCCCGGGACAAAATGAAAAACTGTTTTTT
TRBJ2-3	TRBD2	few	TRBV5-1	CASSLASGSRADTQYF	TGCGCCAGCAGCTTGGCTAGCGGGAGCAGGGCAGATACGCAGTATTTT
TRBJ2-3	TRBD2	-	TRBV12-3/TRBV12-4	CASSLGTSGQRIHTQYF	TGTGCCAGCAGTTTGGGGACTAGCGGCCAAAGGATACATACGCAGTATTTT
TRBJ2-3	TRBD2	-	TRBV7-9	CASSLAGGIDTQYF	TGTGCCAGCAGCTTAGCGGGAGGGATAGATACGCAGTATTTT
TRBJ1-4	-	few	TRBV29-1	CSPFRRQNEKLFF	TGCAGCCCCTTTCGGCGACAGAATGAAAAACTGTTTTTT
TRBJ2-7	-	many	TRBV3-1	CASSQSEYEQYF	TGTGCCAGCAGCCAGTCTGAGTACGAGCAGTACTTC
TRBJ2-7	TRBD1	many	TRBV3-1	CASSQDRQGSYEQYF	TGTGCCAGCAGCCAAGATCGACAGGGCTCCTACGAGCAGTACTTC
TRBJ2-7	-	-	TRBV6-2/TRBV6-3	CASRKGVLYEQYF	TGTGCCAGCAGAAAGGGAGTCCTCTACGAGCAGTACTTC
TRBJ1-1	-	-	TRBV3-1	CASTRQGKNTEAFF	TGTGCCAGCACGAGGCAGGGGAAGAACACTGAAGCTTTCTTT
TRBJ2-5	TRBD1	-	TRBV5-1	CASSLAVRQGAETQYF	TGCGCCAGCAGCTTGGCCGTCCGGCAGGGGGCCGAGACCCAGTACTTC
TRBJ2-3	TRBD1	-	TRBV7-8	CASSLDRGQGDTQYF	TGTGCCAGCAGCCTCGACAGGGGGCAGGGAGATACGCAGTATTTT
TRBJ2-3	TRBD2	many	TRBV29-1	CSVGVGLAGTDTQYF	TGCAGCGTTGGTGTGGGACTAGCGGGCACAGATACGCAGTATTTT
TRBJ2-5	TRBD1	-	TRBV5-1	CASSLSTGAGETQYF	TGCGCCAGCAGCTTATCGACAGGGGCGGGAGAGACCCAGTACTTC
TRBJ2-1	TRBD2	-	TRBV20-1	CSAPSGRASYNEQFF	TGCAGTGCGCCGAGCGGGAGGGCCTCCTACAATGAGCAGTTCTTC
TRBJ2-4	-	many	TRBV12-3/TRBV12-4	CASSPSRPGIQYF	TGTGCCAGCAGCCCATCCAGGCCGGGCATTCAGTACTTC
TRBJ2-3	-	-	TRBV7-2	CASSLSLGNTQYF	TGTGCCAGCAGCTTATCACTAGGGAATACGCAGTATTTT
TRBJ1-1	-	-	TRBV29-1	CSVSPVNTEAFF	TGCAGCGTTTCCCCGGTGAACACTGAAGCTTTCTTT